A single sample gave rise to the 7 T cell receptor beta chains below, sequenced in a study of shared clonotypes between healthy human individuals. Measured with immunoSEQ multiplex PCR; TCRdb has only the in-frame clones, and not every one. The sample shows about 1 million clones, around 76% of them seen only once. Sequenced material: memory CD4+ T cells sorted from blood. Regarding subset: CD45RA-negative fraction. The origin of the receptors is a man between 18 and 35 years old in good health.

In its sample, this clone was seen a few times. The chain carries TRBV5-1 and TRBJ2-1, with TRBD2 identical over 10 bases. V dropped 1 base and J dropped 2; count of bases not matched to a gene: 0. Germline values: CDR1 SGHRS, CDR2 YFSETQ. The CDR3 sequence is 15 residues long. CDR3: CASSLTSGTYNEQFF. CDR3 DNA sequence: TGCGCCAGCAGCTTGACTAGCGGGACCTACAATGAGCAGTTCTTC.

The chain is built from TRBV15 and TRBJ1-2, with a possible D match to TRBD1 (5 bases). The CDR3 has 15 amino acids. Germline lookup yields CDR1 LNHNV and CDR2 YYDKDF (reference sequence). V was cut by 1 base and J by 2 bases, with 11 bases left in between. CDR3 sequence reads: CATSRGQTGNYGYTF. The CDR3 DNA follows: TGTGCCACCAGCAGAGGACAGACGGGGAACTATGGCTACACCTTC.

The chain combines TRBV10-3 with TRBJ2-5; D is ambiguous. Germline loops: CDR1 ENHRY, CDR2 SYGVKD. The CDR3 spans 15 residues. Trimming pared 3 bases from V and 5 bases from J, leaving 16 bases between. The CDR3 region is CAISDIMKTQETQYF. CDR3 in DNA: TGTGCCATCAGTGATATAATGAAGACTCAGGAGACCCAGTACTTC.

The J gene is TRBJ2-7, the V gene TRBV5-1; 8 bases are shared with TRBD2. Germline lookup yields CDR1 SGHRS and CDR2 YFSETQ. This CDR3 has 15 amino acids. With 0 bases clipped from V and 5 bases from J, the junction kept 7 bases outside the gene matches. In DNA, the CDR3 is TGCGCCAGCAGCTTGGTGGGTAGCGGGACCAACGAGCAGTACTTC. It encodes CASSLVGSGTNEQYF. Using reference TRBV5-1 and TRBJ2-7 for the parts outside the CDR3, the full variable domain is KAGVTQTPRYLIKTRGQQVTLSCSPISGHRSVSWYQQTPGQGLQFLFEYFSETQRNKGNFPGRFSGRQFSNSRSEMNVSTLELGDSALYLCASSLVGSGTNEQYFGPGTRLTVT.

The chain couples TRBV27 to TRBJ1-6; the match to TRBD1 covers 11 bases. The trim removed 6 bases at V and 5 bases at J, leaving 12 bases unmatched. The CDR3 runs 18 residues. Germline values: CDR1 MNHEY, CDR2 SMNVEV (reference sequence). This CDR3 is CASRSGTGGESNNSPLHF. In nucleotides, the CDR3 is TGTGCCAGCAGGTCCGGGACAGGGGGGGAGAGTAATAATTCACCCCTCCACTTT.

Sample share makes this clone medium-sized (0.01 to 0.1%). This chain joins TRBV28 and TRBJ2-3; the D is unclear. The CDR3 contains 15 residues. Germline CDR1 reads MDHEN; CDR2 reads SYDVKM. Trimming removed 6 bases at V and 3 bases at J, with 16 bases between. The CDR3 is CASSPPDQLTDTQYF. In nucleotides, the CDR3 is TGTGCCAGCAGCCCCCCGGACCAACTAACAGATACGCAGTATTTT.

This chain's CDR3 is CASSIRSGGGPQHF. The CDR3, as DNA: TGTGCCAGTAGTATCCGGAGCGGGGGAGGACCCCAGCATTTT. The gene calls are TRBV19 and TRBJ1-5, with D possibly TRBD1 on 5 matching bases. The V gene's germline CDR1 is LNHDA and CDR2 SQIVND (reference sequence). Trimming took 3 bases from V and 10 from J, leaving 16 bases between them. The CDR3 loop spans 14 amino acids.